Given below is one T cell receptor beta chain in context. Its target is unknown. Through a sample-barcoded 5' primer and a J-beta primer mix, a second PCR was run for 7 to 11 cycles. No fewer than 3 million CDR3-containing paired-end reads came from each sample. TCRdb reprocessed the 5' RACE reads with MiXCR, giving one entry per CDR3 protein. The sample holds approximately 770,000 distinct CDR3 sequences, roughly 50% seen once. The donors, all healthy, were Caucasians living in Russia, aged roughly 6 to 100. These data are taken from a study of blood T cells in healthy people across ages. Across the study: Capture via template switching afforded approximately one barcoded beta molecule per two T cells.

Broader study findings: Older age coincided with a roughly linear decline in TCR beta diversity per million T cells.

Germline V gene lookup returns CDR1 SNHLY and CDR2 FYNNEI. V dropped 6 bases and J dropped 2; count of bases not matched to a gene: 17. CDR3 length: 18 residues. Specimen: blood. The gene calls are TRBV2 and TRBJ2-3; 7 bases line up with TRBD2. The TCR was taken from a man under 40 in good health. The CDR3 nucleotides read TGTGCCAGCAGAAACTACTTTCTACTAGCGCGCCTCACAGATACGCAGTATTTT. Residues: CASRNYFLLARLTDTQYF.